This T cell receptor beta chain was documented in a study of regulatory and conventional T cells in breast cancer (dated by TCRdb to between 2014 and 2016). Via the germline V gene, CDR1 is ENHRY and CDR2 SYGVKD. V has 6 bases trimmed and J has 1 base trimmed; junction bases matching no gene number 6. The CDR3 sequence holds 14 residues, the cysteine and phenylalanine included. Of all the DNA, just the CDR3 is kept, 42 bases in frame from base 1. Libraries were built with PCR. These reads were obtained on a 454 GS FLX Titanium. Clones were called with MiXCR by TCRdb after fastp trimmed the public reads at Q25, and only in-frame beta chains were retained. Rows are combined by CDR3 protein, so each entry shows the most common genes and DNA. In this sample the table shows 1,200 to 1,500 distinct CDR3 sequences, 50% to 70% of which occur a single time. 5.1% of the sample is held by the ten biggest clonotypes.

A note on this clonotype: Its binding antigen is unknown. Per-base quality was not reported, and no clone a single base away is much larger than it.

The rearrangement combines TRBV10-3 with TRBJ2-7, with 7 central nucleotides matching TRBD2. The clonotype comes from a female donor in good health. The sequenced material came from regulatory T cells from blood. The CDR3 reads CAISPAGGSYEQYF. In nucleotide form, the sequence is TGTGCCATCAGCCCAGCCGGGGGGTCCTACGAGCAGTACTTC.